The clone carrying this T cell receptor (beta chain) was counted a few times. Its antigen is not known. TCRdb passed the 5' RACE reads through MiXCR, listing each CDR3 protein once. Of fewer than 75,000 distinct CDR3 sequences listed, under 5% were seen once; the top ten hold 6.5% to 7.5%. The data belong to a study of neurological immune-mediated disorders. Study-wide points: Phylogenetic grouping assigned the repertoires of 18 of 34 multiple sclerosis patients to a single cluster of related CDR3 sequences. This cluster may be a repertoire-level signature.

Unsorted libraries were generated from 2 million PBMCs held at -80 degrees C. Trimming shortened V by 2 bases and J by 8 bases, and 21 bases separated the two germline ends. Per germline, CDR1 MNHNS and CDR2 SASEGT. The CDR3 contains 16 residues. Sequenced: PBMCs. V is TRBV6-1 and J is TRBJ1-2, with D tentatively TRBD1 (6 bases). The source of this sequence is a man aged 25 to 45 with multiple sclerosis. The CDR3 DNA is TGTGCCAGCAGTGAAAAAGCAAGGGGGACGGCCTGGGGCTACACCTTC. Protein sequence: CASSEKARGTAWGYTF.